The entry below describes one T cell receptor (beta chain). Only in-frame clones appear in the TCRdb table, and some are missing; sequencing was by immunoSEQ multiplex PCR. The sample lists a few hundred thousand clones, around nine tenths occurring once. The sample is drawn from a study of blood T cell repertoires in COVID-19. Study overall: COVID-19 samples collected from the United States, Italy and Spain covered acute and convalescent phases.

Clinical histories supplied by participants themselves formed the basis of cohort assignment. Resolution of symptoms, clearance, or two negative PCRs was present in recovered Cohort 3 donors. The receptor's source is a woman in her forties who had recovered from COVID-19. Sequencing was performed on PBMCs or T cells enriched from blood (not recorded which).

The CDR3 sequence: CASSSPDRGHREAFF. Written as DNA, the CDR3 is TGTGCCAGCAGTTCCCCCGACAGGGGGCATCGAGAAGCTTTCTTT. This chain uses TRBV6-5 with TRBJ1-1; 10 bases match TRBD1. Germline V CDR1 and CDR2: MNHEY, SVGAGI. CDR3 size: 15 residues. Trimming at V came to 4 bases and at J to 8 bases, leaving 10 bases not matched to a gene.